A selection of T cell receptor beta chains follows, all from one sample in a study of T cells in Graves' hyperthyroidism and ophthalmopathy. One entry per CDR3 protein, called by TCRdb with MiXCR from the multiplex PCR reads. Among some 400,000 distinct CDR3 sequences listed, roughly 13% were seen once. The sample consisted of blood. These receptors originate from a man aged 30 to 39 with Graves' hyperthyroidism that later progressed to Graves' ophthalmopathy. The CDR3 runs from the conserved cysteine through the conserved F or W. The order of the fields is clone size, J gene, D gene, V gene, CDR3 DNA, CDR3 protein. D genes are given only for firm matches. Size tells how often a clone was seen (once, few, many) or the class of an expanded clone, and some rows leave it out.

abundance: -
j_gene: TRBJ1-5
d_gene: TRBD1
v_gene: TRBV12-5
CDR3nt: TGTGCTAGTGGTAGGACAGGGGGCGGCAATCAGCCCCAGCATTTT
CDR3aa: CASGRTGGGNQPQHF

abundance: -
j_gene: TRBJ2-7
d_gene: -
v_gene: TRBV9
CDR3nt: TGTGCCAGCAGCGTAGTAGCGGAGTCCTACGAGCAGTACTTC
CDR3aa: CASSVVAESYEQYF

abundance: few
j_gene: TRBJ1-6
d_gene: -
v_gene: TRBV25-1
CDR3nt: TGTGCCAGCAGGCTGGCCAATTCACCCCTCCACTTT
CDR3aa: CASRLANSPLHF

abundance: -
j_gene: TRBJ2-5
d_gene: -
v_gene: TRBV9
CDR3nt: TGTGCCAGCAGCGTAGGTGCGGGGGCGGGTGTAGAGACCCAGTACTTC
CDR3aa: CASSVGAGAGVETQYF

abundance: many
j_gene: TRBJ2-1
d_gene: -
v_gene: TRBV20-1
CDR3nt: TGCAGTGCCCCGGGCACCTATCTGAAGAATGAGCAGTTCTTC
CDR3aa: CSAPGTYLKNEQFF

abundance: -
j_gene: TRBJ1-1
d_gene: -
v_gene: TRBV30
CDR3nt: TGTGCCTGGAGCGCGGGTCGGAACACTGAAGCTTTCTTT
CDR3aa: CAWSAGRNTEAFF

abundance: -
j_gene: TRBJ2-2
d_gene: TRBD1
v_gene: TRBV5-5
CDR3nt: TGTGCCAGCAGCGGTACAGGGGTTTGGACCGGGGAGCTGTTTTTT
CDR3aa: CASSGTGVWTGELFF

abundance: many
j_gene: TRBJ2-3
d_gene: -
v_gene: TRBV7-2
CDR3nt: TGTGCCAGCAGCTTAGTTGCGGGGTTCGAGACGCAGTATTTT
CDR3aa: CASSLVAGFETQYF

abundance: -
j_gene: TRBJ1-1
d_gene: -
v_gene: TRBV7-2
CDR3nt: TGTGCCAGCAGCTTTGTAGTAGTGATGAACACTGAAGCTTTCTTT
CDR3aa: CASSFVVVMNTEAFF

abundance: -
j_gene: TRBJ1-3
d_gene: -
v_gene: TRBV5-5
CDR3nt: TGTGCCAGCAGCTCCCTTTTGGGGCTTAACTCTGGAAACACCATATATTTT
CDR3aa: CASSSLLGLNSGNTIYF

abundance: many
j_gene: TRBJ1-1
d_gene: -
v_gene: TRBV6-1
CDR3nt: TGTGCCAGCAGTATAAAGCTCGGGGGAGTGAACACTGAAGCTTTCTTT
CDR3aa: CASSIKLGGVNTEAFF

abundance: many
j_gene: TRBJ1-2
d_gene: TRBD1
v_gene: TRBV9
CDR3nt: TGTGCCAGCAGTGGGCGTTTGGGGACAGGGCCCTATGGCTACACCTTC
CDR3aa: CASSGRLGTGPYGYTF

abundance: few
j_gene: TRBJ1-1
d_gene: -
v_gene: TRBV20-1
CDR3nt: TGCAGTGCTAGAGATAGGGGGTTTACTGAAGCTTTCTTT
CDR3aa: CSARDRGFTEAFF

abundance: few
j_gene: TRBJ1-2
d_gene: TRBD1
v_gene: TRBV12-3/TRBV12-4
CDR3nt: TGTGCCAGCAGTCCTCAAGGGACAGCCTATGGCTACACCTTC
CDR3aa: CASSPQGTAYGYTF

abundance: -
j_gene: TRBJ1-1
d_gene: -
v_gene: TRBV10-3
CDR3nt: TGTGCCATCACTAAGTCCAACCAAAGGGCTGAAGCTTTCTTT
CDR3aa: CAITKSNQRAEAFF

abundance: -
j_gene: TRBJ1-4
d_gene: -
v_gene: TRBV28
CDR3nt: TGTGCCAGCAGTCCCGGGTCTTTAGACGAAAAACTGTTTTTT
CDR3aa: CASSPGSLDEKLFF

abundance: few
j_gene: TRBJ2-6
d_gene: -
v_gene: TRBV19
CDR3nt: TGTGCCAGTAGTATCTTGGCATCCTCTGGGGCCAACGTCCTGACTTTC
CDR3aa: CASSILASSGANVLTF

abundance: few
j_gene: TRBJ1-2
d_gene: -
v_gene: TRBV13
CDR3nt: TGTGCCAGCAGCTTAGTAGGAGGGCTTGTCCGCTATGGCTACACCTTC
CDR3aa: CASSLVGGLVRYGYTF

abundance: few
j_gene: TRBJ1-4
d_gene: -
v_gene: TRBV19
CDR3nt: TGTGCCAGTAGTTTCCACCGGGACAAGAGTGAAAAACTGTTTTTT
CDR3aa: CASSFHRDKSEKLFF

abundance: many
j_gene: TRBJ2-7
d_gene: -
v_gene: TRBV4-2
CDR3nt: TGTGCCAGCAGCCAGGCGACTAGGTCGGGCGAGCAGTACTTC
CDR3aa: CASSQATRSGEQYF

abundance: -
j_gene: TRBJ2-1
d_gene: TRBD2
v_gene: TRBV5-6
CDR3nt: TGTGCCAGCAGCTCCCTGGGAGCGGGGGTAGCTGGTGAGCAGTTCTTC
CDR3aa: CASSSLGAGVAGEQFF

abundance: few
j_gene: TRBJ1-1
d_gene: -
v_gene: TRBV5-1
CDR3nt: TGCGCCAGCAGCCAAGGGGAGGGCGACACTGAAGCTTTCTTT
CDR3aa: CASSQGEGDTEAFF

abundance: many
j_gene: TRBJ1-1
d_gene: TRBD1
v_gene: TRBV11-3
CDR3nt: TGTGCCAGCAGGCCTAGGGACAGGGTGAACACTGAAGCTTTCTTT
CDR3aa: CASRPRDRVNTEAFF

abundance: -
j_gene: TRBJ1-6
d_gene: -
v_gene: TRBV4-1
CDR3nt: TGCGCCAGCAGCCAAACGGGCCGCTCCTATAATTCACCCCTCCACTTT
CDR3aa: CASSQTGRSYNSPLHF

abundance: many
j_gene: TRBJ1-2
d_gene: TRBD1
v_gene: TRBV28
CDR3nt: TGTGCCACCCCGGACAGGGCAGAGAATGGCTACACCTTC
CDR3aa: CATPDRAENGYTF

abundance: many
j_gene: TRBJ2-7
d_gene: -
v_gene: TRBV20-1
CDR3nt: TGCAGTGCTAGAGGTCGAAAATCGGGCGAGCAGTACTTC
CDR3aa: CSARGRKSGEQYF

abundance: -
j_gene: TRBJ2-1
d_gene: -
v_gene: TRBV20-1
CDR3nt: TGCAGTGCTAGAGATATCGCGGGGAGCTCCTACAATGAGCAGTTCTTC
CDR3aa: CSARDIAGSSYNEQFF

abundance: few
j_gene: TRBJ1-2
d_gene: -
v_gene: TRBV10-2
CDR3nt: TGCGCCAGCAGTGAGTCGGCCGGGGGCGGTAATGGCTACACCTTC
CDR3aa: CASSESAGGGNGYTF

abundance: -
j_gene: TRBJ2-1
d_gene: TRBD2
v_gene: TRBV20-1
CDR3nt: TGCAGTGCTAGAACTAGCGGGGGGGCTTGGAATGAGCAGTTCTTC
CDR3aa: CSARTSGGAWNEQFF

abundance: many
j_gene: TRBJ1-1
d_gene: -
v_gene: TRBV4-1
CDR3nt: TGCGCCAGCAGCCAAGATCTGTTCGGGAACACTGAAGCTTTCTTT
CDR3aa: CASSQDLFGNTEAFF

abundance: few
j_gene: TRBJ2-2
d_gene: -
v_gene: TRBV5-1
CDR3nt: TGCGCCAGCAGCTTGGAGCCACTAACCGGGGAGCTGTTTTTT
CDR3aa: CASSLEPLTGELFF

abundance: many
j_gene: TRBJ1-1
d_gene: TRBD1
v_gene: TRBV7-8
CDR3nt: TGTGCCAGCAGCACGACAGGGGGGAACACTGAAGCTTTCTTT
CDR3aa: CASSTTGGNTEAFF